This section outlines one T cell receptor beta chain sequence together with its context. Its antigen is not identified. The sample comes from a study of cytomegalovirus exposure and HLA in healthy donors. Study-wide findings and caveats: Researchers reported that a few CMV-associated chains were confirmed in vitro as CMV antigen-specific.

V lost 2 bases and J 4 bases, leaving 6 bases between the germline ends. The CDR3 sequence is 13 residues long. The germline gives CDR1 LNHDA, CDR2 SQIVND (reference sequence). Clones were sequenced by immunoSEQ multiplex PCR, and TCRdb holds only the in-frame ones, with some missing. The sample holds 55,000 to 80,000 clones, 90% to 95% seen once. This chain links TRBV19 with TRBJ2-1, with no clear D. The sequenced sample consisted of PBMCs. The sequence was collected from a man between 18 and 29 years old in good health and CMV-seronegative. CDR3 in amino acids: CASSIFSYNEQFF. DNA of the CDR3: TGTGCCAGTAGTATATTCAGTTACAATGAGCAGTTCTTC.